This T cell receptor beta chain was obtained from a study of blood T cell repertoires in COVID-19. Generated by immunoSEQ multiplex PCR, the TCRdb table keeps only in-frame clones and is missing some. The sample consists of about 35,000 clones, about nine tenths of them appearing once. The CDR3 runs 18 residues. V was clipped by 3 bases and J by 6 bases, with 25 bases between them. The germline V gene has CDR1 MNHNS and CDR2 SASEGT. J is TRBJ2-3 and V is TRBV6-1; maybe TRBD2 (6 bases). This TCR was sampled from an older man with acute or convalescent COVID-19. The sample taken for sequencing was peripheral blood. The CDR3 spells CASSEALPGLLLVDTQYF. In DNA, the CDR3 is TGTGCCAGCAGTGAGGCTTTGCCGGGACTTCTCCTAGTGGATACGCAGTATTTT.